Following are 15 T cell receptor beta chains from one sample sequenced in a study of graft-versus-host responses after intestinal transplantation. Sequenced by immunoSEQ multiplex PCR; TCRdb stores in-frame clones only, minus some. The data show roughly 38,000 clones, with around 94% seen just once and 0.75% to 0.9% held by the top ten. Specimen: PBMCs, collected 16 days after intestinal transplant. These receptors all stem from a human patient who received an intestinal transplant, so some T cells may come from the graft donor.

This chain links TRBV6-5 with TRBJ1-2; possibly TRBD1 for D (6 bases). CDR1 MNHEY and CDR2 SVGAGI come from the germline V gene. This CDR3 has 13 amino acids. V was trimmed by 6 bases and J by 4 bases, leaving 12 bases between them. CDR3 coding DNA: TGTGCCAGCAGAGGCGGGACAAGCTATGGCTACACCTTC. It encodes CASRGGTSYGYTF.

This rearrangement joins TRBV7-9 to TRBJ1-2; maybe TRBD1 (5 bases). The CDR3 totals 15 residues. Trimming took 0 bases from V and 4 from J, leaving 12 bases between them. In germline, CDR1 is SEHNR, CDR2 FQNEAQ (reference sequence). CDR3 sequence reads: CASSLAEDTLYGYTF. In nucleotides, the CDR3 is TGTGCCAGCAGCTTAGCGGAGGACACCCTCTATGGCTACACCTTC.

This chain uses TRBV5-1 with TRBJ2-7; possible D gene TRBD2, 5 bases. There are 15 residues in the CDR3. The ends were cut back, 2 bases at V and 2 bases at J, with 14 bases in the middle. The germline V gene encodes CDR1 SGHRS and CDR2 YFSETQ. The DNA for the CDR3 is TGCGCCAGCAGCTTTTTTTCGACTAACCCCTACGAGCAGTACTTC. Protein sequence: CASSFFSTNPYEQYF.

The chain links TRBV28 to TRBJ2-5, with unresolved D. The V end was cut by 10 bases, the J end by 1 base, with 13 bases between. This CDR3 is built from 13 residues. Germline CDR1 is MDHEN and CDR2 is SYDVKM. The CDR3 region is CAIEGTAQETQYF. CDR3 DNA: TGTGCCATAGAAGGAACTGCCCAAGAGACCCAGTACTTC.

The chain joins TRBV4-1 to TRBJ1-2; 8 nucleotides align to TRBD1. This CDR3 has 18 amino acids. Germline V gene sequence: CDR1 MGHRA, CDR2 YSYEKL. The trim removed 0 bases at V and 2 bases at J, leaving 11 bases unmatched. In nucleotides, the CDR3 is TGCGCCAGCAGCCAAGATAGAGGGTCCCGGGACAGGAACTATGGCTACACCTTC. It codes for CASSQDRGSRDRNYGYTF.

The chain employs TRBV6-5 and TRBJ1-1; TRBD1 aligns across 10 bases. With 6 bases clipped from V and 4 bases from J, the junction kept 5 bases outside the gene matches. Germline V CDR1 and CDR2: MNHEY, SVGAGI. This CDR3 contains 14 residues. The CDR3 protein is CASREWDRGTEAFF. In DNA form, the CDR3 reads TGTGCCAGCAGGGAATGGGACAGGGGCACTGAAGCTTTCTTT.

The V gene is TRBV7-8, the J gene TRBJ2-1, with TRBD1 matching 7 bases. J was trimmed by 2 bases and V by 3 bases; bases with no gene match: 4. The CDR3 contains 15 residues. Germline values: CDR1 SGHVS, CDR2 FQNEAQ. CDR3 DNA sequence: TGTGCCAGCAGCTTGCTTCAGGGGGCCTACAATGAGCAGTTCTTC. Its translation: CASSLLQGAYNEQFF.

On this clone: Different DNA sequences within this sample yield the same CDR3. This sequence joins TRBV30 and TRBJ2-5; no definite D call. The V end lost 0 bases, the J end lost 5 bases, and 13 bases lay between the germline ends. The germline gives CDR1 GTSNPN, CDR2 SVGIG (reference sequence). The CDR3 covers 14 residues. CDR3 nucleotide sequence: TGTGCCTGGAGTGTTCGACCACAACGGGAGACCCAGTACTTC. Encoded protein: CAWSVRPQRETQYF.

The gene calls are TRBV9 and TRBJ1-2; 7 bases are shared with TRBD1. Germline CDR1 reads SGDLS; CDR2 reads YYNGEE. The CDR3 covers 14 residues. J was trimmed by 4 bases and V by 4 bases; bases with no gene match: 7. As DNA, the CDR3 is TGTGCCAGCAGCTCGGGACAGACCTTCTATGGCTACACCTTC. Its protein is CASSSGQTFYGYTF.

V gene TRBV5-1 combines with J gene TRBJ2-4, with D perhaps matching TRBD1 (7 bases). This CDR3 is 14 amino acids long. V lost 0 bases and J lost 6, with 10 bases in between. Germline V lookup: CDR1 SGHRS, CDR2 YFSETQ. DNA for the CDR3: TGCGCCAGCAGCTTGGCCCAGGGGGGAAACATTCAGTACTTC. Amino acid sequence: CASSLAQGGNIQYF.

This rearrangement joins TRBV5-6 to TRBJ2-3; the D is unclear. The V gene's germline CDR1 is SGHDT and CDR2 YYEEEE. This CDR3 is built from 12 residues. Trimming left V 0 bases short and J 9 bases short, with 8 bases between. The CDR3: CASSLASSTQYF. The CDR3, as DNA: TGTGCCAGCAGCTTGGCCTCGAGCACGCAGTATTTT.

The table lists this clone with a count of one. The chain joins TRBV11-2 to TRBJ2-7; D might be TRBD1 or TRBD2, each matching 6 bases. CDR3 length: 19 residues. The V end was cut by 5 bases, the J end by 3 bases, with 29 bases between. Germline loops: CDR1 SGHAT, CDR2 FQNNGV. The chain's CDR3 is CASSPRVRGVMRARYEQYF. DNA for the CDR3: TGTGCCAGCAGCCCTAGGGTGAGGGGGGTGATGAGAGCCCGCTACGAGCAGTACTTC.

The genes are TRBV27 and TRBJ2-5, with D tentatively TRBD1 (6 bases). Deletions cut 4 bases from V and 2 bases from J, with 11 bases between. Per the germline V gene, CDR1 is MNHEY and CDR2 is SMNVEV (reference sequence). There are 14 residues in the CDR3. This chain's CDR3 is CASSSTGHQETQYF. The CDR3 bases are TGTGCCAGCAGTTCGACAGGACATCAAGAGACCCAGTACTTC.

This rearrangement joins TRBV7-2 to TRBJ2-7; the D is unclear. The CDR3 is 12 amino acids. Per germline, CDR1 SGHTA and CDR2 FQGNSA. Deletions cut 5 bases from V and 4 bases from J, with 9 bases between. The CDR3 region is CASSPAGYEQYF. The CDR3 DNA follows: TGTGCCAGCAGCCCCGCTGGATACGAGCAGTACTTC.

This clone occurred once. CDR3 amino acids: CASSLQGGLVNEQYF. CDR3 bases: TGTGCCAGCAGCCTACAGGGGGGCCTTGTAAACGAGCAGTACTTC. The chain combines TRBV7-2 with TRBJ2-7; 8 bases agree with TRBD1. Trimming took 5 bases from V and 5 from J; bases not matched to a gene: 11. There are 15 residues in the CDR3. Germline V CDR1 and CDR2: SGHTA, FQGNSA.